This TCR beta chain was documented in a study of regulatory T cells in long-lasting Graves disease (dated by TCRdb to the early 2020s). Describing the broader study: Persistent Graves' disease was defined as antithyroid drug treatment for over 5 years with persistently positive TSH receptor autoantibodies. TCR sequencing covered about 13 persistent and some 20 newly diagnosed Graves' disease patients, 33 samples in total. Persistent Graves' disease patients were compared with newly diagnosed Graves' disease patients by peripheral blood TCR sequencing and RNA sequencing. The study took place in China and was registered as a clinical trial. Antithyroid drugs had been taken for approximately 9.7 years on average by persistent Graves' disease patients in the clinical cohort. What the authors observed across the whole study: Persistent patients shared more public clonotypes among themselves (around 2,500) than newly diagnosed patients did (approximately 870). Compared with newly diagnosed patients, patients with persistent Graves' disease had lower TCR Shannon entropy and fewer highly expanded clones, which suggests clonal expansion. The authors noted that the small sample size was a limitation that may lower accuracy. The study examined only peripheral blood because the primary lesion, thyroid tissue, could not be accessed. Sequencing and analysis were limited to the TCR beta chain.

Taken with the paper, the label for time point translates to: persistent/refractory GD, antithyroid drugs over 5 years with positive TRAb. RNA was extracted from PBMCs in TRIzol for both TCR sequencing and RNA sequencing. The diagnosis of Graves' disease followed American Thyroid Association guidelines. Recruitment of patients was carried out at an endocrinology department in Xi'an, China. From each patient, about 9 milliliters of peripheral blood was collected into an EDTA anticoagulant tube. Ficoll Paque Plus density gradient separation was used to isolate PBMCs, and no further T cell sorting was performed. An Agilent 2100 Bioanalyzer and agarose gel were used to check RNA quality, and a NanoDrop 2000 was used to measure RNA concentration. This clonotype occurred many times. Its antigen has not been determined. No much larger clonotype is one base removed from it; base qualities were not supplied.

Preparation of the library involved multiplex PCR. The run used an Illumina HiSeq 4000. TCR beta libraries were built with iRepertoire HTBI primers and Arm-PCR amplification of CDR3 regions. PCR products were gel purified before sequencing. The study's own analysis went as follows. Across samples, about 64 TRBV and 13 to 15 TRBJ segments were identified and used for gene usage analysis of CDR3 amino acid clonotypes. COPE and FqMerger were used to merge the filtered high-quality paired reads into contigs. Contigs were aligned with BLAST to IMGT TRBV, TRBD and TRBJ reference genes, and CDR3 was defined per IMGT. Any clonotype with a frequency above 0.1% was counted as a highly expanded clone. Shannon entropy served as the measure of repertoire diversity, while the Gini coefficient captured V-J evenness. A clonotype was considered public if more than one individual shared it. TCRdb reprocessed the public reads (quality trimming at Q25 with fastp, clone calling with MiXCR) and kept in-frame beta chains. All rows with the same CDR3 protein become a single entry with the most common DNA and genes. The V and J calls here are based on TCRdb, not the publication. This sample has fewer than 600,000 distinct CDR3 sequences in its table, and about 20% of those were observed once. The top ten constitute about an eighth of the sample.

This TCR was recovered from a female donor with Graves disease. The starting material was peripheral blood mononuclear cells (PBMCs), obtained when the disease was refractory, from a patient treated with antithyroid drugs.

The CDR3 in this case is CASSPNRQPHGAFF. The sequenced DNA is TGTGCCAGCAGCCCCAATAGACAGCCCCATGGAGCTTTCTTT. Here the chain combines TRBV27 and TRBJ1-1, with a weak D call of TRBD1 (5 bases match). CDR1 MNHEY and CDR2 SMNVEV were looked up in the germline V gene (reference sequence). Deletion took 6 bases off V and 10 bases off J, with a span of 21 bases between the germline ends. From the cysteine through the phenylalanine, the CDR3 covers 14 amino acids. Only the CDR3 DNA stays, 42 bases, in frame from base 1.